This T cell receptor beta chain was recovered during a study of blood T cell repertoires in COVID-19. Study-wide context: Samples taken during acute and convalescent COVID-19 were collected in the United States, Italy and Spain. T cells, B-cell-depleted T cells, or PBMCs provided the cDNA or gDNA that served as material.

The CDR3 totals 13 residues. V was clipped by 6 bases and J by 3 bases, with 11 bases between them. Germline V gene sequence: CDR1 WNHNN, CDR2 SYGVQD (reference sequence). The data were produced by immunoSEQ multiplex PCR, yet TCRdb's version contains in-frame clones alone and is incomplete. The sample includes about 210,000 clones, approximately 87% of them seen just once. The sample was peripheral blood. This sequence originates from a man in his fifties or sixties who had recovered from COVID-19. The V and J genes are TRBV10-1 and TRBJ1-1; D possibly corresponds to TRBD1 (5 bases). As DNA, the CDR3 is TGCGCCAGCAGGACGGGGGTCGACACTGAAGCTTTCTTT. This codes for CASRTGVDTEAFF.